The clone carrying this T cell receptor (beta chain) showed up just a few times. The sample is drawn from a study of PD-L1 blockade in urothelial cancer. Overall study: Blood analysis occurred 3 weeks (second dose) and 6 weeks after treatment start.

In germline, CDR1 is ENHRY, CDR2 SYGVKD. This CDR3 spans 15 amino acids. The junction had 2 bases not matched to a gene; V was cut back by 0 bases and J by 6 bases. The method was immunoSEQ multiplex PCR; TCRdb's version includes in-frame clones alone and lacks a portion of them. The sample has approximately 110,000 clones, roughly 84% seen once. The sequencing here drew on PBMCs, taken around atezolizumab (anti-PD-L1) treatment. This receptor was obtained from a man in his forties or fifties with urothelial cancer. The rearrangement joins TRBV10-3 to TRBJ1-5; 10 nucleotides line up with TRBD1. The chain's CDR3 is CAISESGTGVQPQHF. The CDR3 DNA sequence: TGTGCCATCAGTGAGTCGGGGACAGGGGTTCAGCCCCAGCATTTT.